What follows is one TCR beta chain and its context. The same CDR3 is also encoded by other DNA sequences in this sample. The source of the sample is a study of blood T cell repertoires in COVID-19. Sequenced by immunoSEQ multiplex PCR; TCRdb stores in-frame clones only, minus some. The sample contains some 400,000 clones, nearly 90% of which appear only once. The CDR3 contains 13 residues. CDR1 is SGHTA and CDR2 is FQGNSA in the germline V gene. V shed 5 bases and J shed 8 bases, with 15 bases lying between them. The sample taken for sequencing was peripheral blood. This rearrangement joins TRBV7-2 to TRBJ1-2, with D perhaps matching TRBD1 (6 bases). The sequence was obtained from a man in his late teens or twenties with active or convalescent COVID-19. The CDR3 loop reads CASSRNRAPGYTF. In DNA, the CDR3 is TGTGCCAGCAGCAGGAACAGGGCCCCGGGCTACACCTTC.